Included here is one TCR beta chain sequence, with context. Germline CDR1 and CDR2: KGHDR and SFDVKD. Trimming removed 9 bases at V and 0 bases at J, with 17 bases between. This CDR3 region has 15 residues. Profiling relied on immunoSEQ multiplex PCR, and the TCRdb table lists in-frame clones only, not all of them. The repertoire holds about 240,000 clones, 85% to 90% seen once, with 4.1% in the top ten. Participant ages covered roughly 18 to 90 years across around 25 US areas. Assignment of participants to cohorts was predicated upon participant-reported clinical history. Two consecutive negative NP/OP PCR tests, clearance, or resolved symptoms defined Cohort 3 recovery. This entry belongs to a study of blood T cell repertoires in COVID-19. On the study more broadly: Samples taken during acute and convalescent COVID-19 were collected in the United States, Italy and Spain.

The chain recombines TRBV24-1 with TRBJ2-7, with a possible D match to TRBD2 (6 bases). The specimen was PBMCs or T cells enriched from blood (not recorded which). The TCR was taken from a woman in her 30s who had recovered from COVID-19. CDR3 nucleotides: TGTGCCACCCCCAGCCGACAGACTAGCTCCTACGAGCAGTACTTC. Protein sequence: CATPSRQTSSYEQYF.